The 15 T cell receptor beta chains below come from one sample, sequenced in a study of blood T cell repertoires in COVID-19. TCRdb's table, derived via immunoSEQ multiplex PCR, lists solely in-frame clones and lacks some. Of 150,000 to 200,000 clones listed, roughly 80% were seen once; the top ten hold around 6.9%. Sequences were obtained from peripheral blood. The receptors shown here come from a man in his 60s with acute or convalescent COVID-19.

The chain joins TRBV18 to TRBJ2-5; D unclear. Trimming cost V 2 bases and J 1 base, with 17 bases left between them. Germline V gives CDR1 KGHSH, CDR2 LQKENI. The CDR3 has 17 residues. The CDR3: CASSPFDAANSQETQYF. The CDR3 DNA is TGTGCCAGCTCACCATTCGATGCGGCCAATAGCCAAGAGACCCAGTACTTC.

This clone was recorded many times. The CDR3 protein is CASSRDSSYEQYF. For the CDR3, the DNA is TGTGCCAGTAGTCGGGACAGCTCCTACGAGCAGTACTTC. The chain recombines TRBV19 with TRBJ2-7, with 7 bases that match TRBD1. This CDR3 contains 13 residues. The germline gives CDR1 LNHDA, CDR2 SQIVND (reference sequence). V was clipped by 5 bases and J by 0 bases; unmatched bases: 1.

The genes are TRBV24-1 and TRBJ2-1; 13 nucleotides line up with TRBD2. In germline, CDR1 is KGHDR, CDR2 SFDVKD. The CDR3 has 17 amino acids. J was trimmed by 7 bases and V by 4 bases; bases with no gene match: 9. The CDR3 loop reads CATSDTRTSGSENEQFF. In DNA, the CDR3 is TGTGCCACCAGTGACACTAGGACTAGCGGGAGTGAGAATGAGCAGTTCTTC.

V gene TRBV20-1 combines with J gene TRBJ1-3; D unclear. The V gene lost 3 bases and the J gene lost 3 bases, with 3 bases spanning the gap. Germline V lookup: CDR1 DFQATT, CDR2 SNEGSKA (reference sequence). This CDR3 region has 11 residues. This CDR3 is CSASRGNTIYF. In DNA form, the CDR3 reads TGCAGTGCTAGTCGTGGAAACACCATATATTTT.

The V call is TRBV4-2, the J call TRBJ1-2, with TRBD1 matching over 8 bases. V shed 1 base and J 8 bases; nucleotides not matched to a gene: 6. Per the germline V gene, CDR1 is LGHNA and CDR2 is YNFKEQ. CDR3 length: 14 amino acids. The CDR3 nucleotides read TGTGCCAGCAGCCAAGGGGTACAGGGGGACGGCTACACCTTC. Translation: CASSQGVQGDGYTF.

The chain has TRBV19 and TRBJ2-3; the D gene is possibly TRBD2 (6 bases). The CDR3 covers 18 residues. Trimming removed 4 bases from V and 5 bases from J, with 25 bases in between. CDR1 and CDR2 (germline): LNHDA, SQIVND (reference sequence). The CDR3 sequence is CASSTIPLRTGVGDTQYF. The CDR3 DNA follows: TGTGCCAGTAGTACTATTCCCCTCAGGACGGGAGTAGGAGATACGCAGTATTTT.

The chain joins TRBV10-2 to TRBJ1-1; D gene ambiguous. The CDR3 extends over 13 amino acids. CDR1 and CDR2 (germline): WSHSY, SAAADI. Trimming stripped 7 bases from V and 1 base from J, with 10 bases between. The CDR3 region is CASKKERNTEAFF. As DNA, the CDR3 is TGCGCCAGCAAGAAGGAGAGGAACACTGAAGCTTTCTTT.

V gene TRBV19 combines with J gene TRBJ1-2; 9 bases match TRBD1. Germline V gene lookup returns CDR1 LNHDA and CDR2 SQIVND (reference sequence). This CDR3 region has 15 residues. Germline trimming cut 5 bases from V and 3 bases from J; bases unmatched to any gene: 7. CDR3 in DNA: TGTGCCAGTAGTGCTACCGGGACAGGGTACTATGGCTACACCTTC. It specifies CASSATGTGYYGYTF. The whole variable domain, remainder taken from reference TRBV19 and TRBJ1-2, is DGGITQSPKYLFRKEGQNVTLSCEQNLNHDAMYWYRQDPGQGLRLIYYSQIVNDFQKGDIAEGYSVSREKKESFPLTVTSAQKNPTAFYLCASSATGTGYYGYTFGSGTRLTVV.

This clone came up a few times. The J gene is TRBJ1-4, the V gene TRBV28; no firm D call. The germline V gene has CDR1 MDHEN and CDR2 SYDVKM. V lost 2 bases and J 8 bases, leaving 9 bases between the germline ends. This CDR3 is 13 amino acids long. CDR3 in DNA: TGTGCCAGCAGTTTAGGGTTGCGGGAAAAACTGTTTTTT. This codes for CASSLGLREKLFF. Combining the CDR3 with reference TRBV28 and TRBJ1-4 gives the whole variable domain DVKVTQSSRYLVKRTGEKVFLECVQDMDHENMFWYRQDPGLGLRLIYFSYDVKMKEKGDIPEGYSVSREKKERFSLILESASTNQTSMYLCASSLGLREKLFFGSGTQLSVL.

The genes are TRBV6-5 and TRBJ1-5, with D uncertain. The CDR3 has 15 residues. V gave up 4 bases and J gave up 2 bases, with 12 bases separating them. The germline gives CDR1 MNHEY, CDR2 SVGAGI. In DNA form, the CDR3 reads TGTGCCAGCAGTTCGGGAAAGAGGGGCAATCAGCCCCAGCATTTT. It specifies CASSSGKRGNQPQHF.

The V and J genes are TRBV6-5 and TRBJ1-3, with unresolved D. There are 15 residues in the CDR3. The ends were cut back, 2 bases at V and 0 bases at J, with 8 bases in the middle. The germline V gene encodes CDR1 MNHEY and CDR2 SVGAGI. The CDR3 sequence is CASSYEGSSGNTIYF. Here the CDR3 DNA reads TGTGCCAGCAGTTACGAGGGATCCTCTGGAAACACCATATATTTT.

In this sample, this clone turned up a few times. This chain links TRBV5-1 with TRBJ1-2; 9 bases fit TRBD1. The length of the CDR3 is 13 residues. The V gene's germline CDR1 is SGHRS and CDR2 YFSETQ. After removal of 2 bases from V and 7 bases from J, the junction contained 3 bases not matched to a gene. Here the CDR3 DNA reads TGCGCCAGCAGCTTACAGGGGGCGACTGGCTACACCTTC. This translates into CASSLQGATGYTF.

V gene TRBV28 combines with J gene TRBJ1-1; D unclear. V lost 8 bases and J 4 bases, leaving 11 bases between the germline ends. Germline loops: CDR1 MDHEN, CDR2 SYDVKM. The CDR3 length is 12 residues. CDR3 region: CASRGQVTEAFF. For the CDR3, the DNA is TGTGCCAGCCGGGGTCAGGTCACTGAAGCTTTCTTT.

The rearrangement joins TRBV7-3 to TRBJ2-7; D possibly corresponds to TRBD2 (6 bases). This CDR3 has 15 amino acids. Trimming removed 2 bases at V and 0 bases at J, with 11 bases between. Germline V gives CDR1 SGHTA, CDR2 FQGTGA. The CDR3, as DNA: TGTGCCAGCAGCTTATGGGGAGGTAGCTCCTACGAGCAGTACTTC. Protein product: CASSLWGGSSYEQYF.

This rearrangement joins TRBV6-5 to TRBJ2-7, with 10 bases that match TRBD1. Germline CDR1 is MNHEY and CDR2 is SVGAGI. The CDR3 runs to 15 residues. The V segment lost 5 bases and the J segment 3 bases; nucleotides outside the gene matches: 7. The CDR3 DNA follows: TGTGCCAGCAGTAATATCCGGGACAGGGGCTACGAGCAGTACTTC. As protein: CASSNIRDRGYEQYF.